A single sample is the source of the 3 T cell receptor beta chains below, sequenced in a study of blood T cell repertoires in COVID-19. The protocol was immunoSEQ multiplex PCR, while the TCRdb copy is restricted to in-frame clones and leaves out a portion. The sample has a few hundred thousand clones, approximately 90% seen once. The sequencing input was peripheral blood. Every receptor here comes from a woman in her fifties or sixties with COVID-19, enrolled during active disease.

This rearrangement joins TRBV9 to TRBJ1-3; the D gene is possibly TRBD1 (5 bases). The V end lost 0 bases, the J end lost 0 bases, and 13 bases lay between the germline ends. Germline CDR1 SGDLS, CDR2 YYNGEE. The CDR3 covers 17 residues. Here the CDR3 DNA reads TGTGCCAGCAGCGTAGTACCCGACAGATTCTCTGGAAACACCATATATTTT. Translated, it gives CASSVVPDRFSGNTIYF.

J is TRBJ2-7 and V is TRBV19; 7 bases map to TRBD2. The ends lost 2 bases at V and 2 bases at J; junction bases unmatched: 6. Germline loops: CDR1 LNHDA, CDR2 SQIVND (reference sequence). The CDR3 covers 15 residues. CDR3 DNA: TGTGCCAGTAGTATAACATCCGGACTAGCCTACGAGCAGTACTTC. Translated: CASSITSGLAYEQYF. Using reference TRBV19 and TRBJ2-7 for the parts outside the CDR3, the full variable domain is DGGITQSPKYLFRKEGQNVTLSCEQNLNHDAMYWYRQDPGQGLRLIYYSQIVNDFQKGDIAEGYSVSREKKESFPLTVTSAQKNPTAFYLCASSITSGLAYEQYFGPGTRLTVT.

The chain uses TRBV3-1 (or the pseudogene TRBV3-2) and TRBJ2-1; D is undetermined. V gave up 5 bases and J gave up 7 bases, with 12 bases separating them. The CDR3 consists of 13 residues. From germline, CDR1 is LGHDT and CDR2 YNNKEL (reference sequence). CDR3 bases: TGTGCCAGCAGCTATAGCTTAGCAAATGAGCAGTTCTTC. Its translation is CASSYSLANEQFF.